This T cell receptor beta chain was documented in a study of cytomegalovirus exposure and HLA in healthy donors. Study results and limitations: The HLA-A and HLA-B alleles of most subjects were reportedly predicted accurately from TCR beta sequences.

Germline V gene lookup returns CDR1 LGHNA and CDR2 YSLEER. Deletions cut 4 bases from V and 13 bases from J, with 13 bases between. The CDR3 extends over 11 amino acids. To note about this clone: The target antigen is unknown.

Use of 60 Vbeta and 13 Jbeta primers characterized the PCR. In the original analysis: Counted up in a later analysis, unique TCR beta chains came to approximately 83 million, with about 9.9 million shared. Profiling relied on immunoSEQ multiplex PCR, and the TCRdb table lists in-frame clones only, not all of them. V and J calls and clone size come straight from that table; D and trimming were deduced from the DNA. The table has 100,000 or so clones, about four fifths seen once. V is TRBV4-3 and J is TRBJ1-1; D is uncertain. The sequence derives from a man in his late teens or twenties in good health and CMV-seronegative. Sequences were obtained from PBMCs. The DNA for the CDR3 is TGCGCCAGCAGCCCCCCGGATAGAGGTTTCTTT. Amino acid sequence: CASSPPDRGFF.